Presented here are 22 T cell receptor beta chains from one specimen sequenced in a study of shared T cell receptors in the human thymus. The method was immunoSEQ multiplex PCR; TCRdb's version includes in-frame clones alone and lacks a portion of them. This table has 630,000 or so clones, around 87% appearing once. These data are also associated with another study on human thymus T cells.

Sequenced sample: thymocytes. Every receptor here comes from a boy less than two years old with a congenital heart defect.

The chain carries TRBV28 and TRBJ1-2, with 7 bases aligning to TRBD1. CDR3 size: 13 residues. Germline V lookup: CDR1 MDHEN, CDR2 SYDVKM. Trimming removed 6 bases from V and 5 bases from J; junction bases left unmatched: 6. CDR3 sequence (DNA): TGTGCCAGCAGAGCCGGACAGGTATATGGCTACACCTTC. The encoded protein is CASRAGQVYGYTF.

J is TRBJ1-1 and V is TRBV27, with 7 bases lining up with TRBD1. There are 14 residues in the CDR3. Trimming took 7 bases from V and 0 from J; bases not matched to a gene: 5. From germline, CDR1 is MNHEY and CDR2 SMNVEV (reference sequence). The CDR3: CASTPGQMNTEAFF. In DNA, the CDR3 is TGTGCCAGCACCCCGGGACAGATGAACACTGAAGCTTTCTTT.

J is TRBJ2-7 and V is TRBV28; possible D gene TRBD1, 5 bases. Germline V lookup: CDR1 MDHEN, CDR2 SYDVKM. Trimming shortened V by 10 bases and J by 0 bases, and 13 bases separated the two germline ends. The CDR3 totals 13 residues. The DNA of the CDR3 is TGTGCCACCAGAAAGACAGTCTCCTACGAGCAGTACTTC. This encodes CATRKTVSYEQYF.

The rearrangement joins TRBV18 to TRBJ2-7; tentatively, D is TRBD1 (6 bases). The germline V gene encodes CDR1 KGHSH and CDR2 LQKENI. The germline V and J ends were trimmed by 3 bases and 5 bases, with 11 bases remaining between them. The CDR3 totals 13 residues. The CDR3 spells CASSPHRVHEQYF. CDR3 coding DNA: TGTGCCAGCTCACCCCACAGGGTCCACGAGCAGTACTTC.

The gene calls are TRBV7-2 and TRBJ1-1; possibly TRBD1 for D (5 bases). This CDR3 region has 15 residues. Trimming stripped 5 bases from V and 0 bases from J, with 13 bases between. From germline, CDR1 is SGHTA and CDR2 FQGNSA. CDR3 region: CASSRQWGMNTEAFF. Here the CDR3 DNA reads TGTGCCAGCAGCCGACAGTGGGGCATGAACACTGAAGCTTTCTTT.

The rearrangement links TRBV29-1 to TRBJ1-1, with 8 bases lining up with TRBD1. The CDR3 runs to 12 residues. CDR1 is SQVTM, CDR2 ANQGSEA, per germline. V gave up 6 bases and J gave up 3 bases; unmatched junction bases: 3. CDR3 protein: CSVSQGDTEAFF. CDR3 in DNA: TGCAGCGTCTCACAGGGGGACACTGAAGCTTTCTTT.

This clone occurred once. The CDR3 sequence: CASSFGQTGNQGQHF. The DNA of the CDR3 is TGTGCCAGCAGCTTTGGACAGACGGGAAATCAGGGCCAGCATTTT. The rearrangement uses TRBV5-8 and TRBJ1-5, with D possibly matching TRBD1 (6 bases). Per germline, CDR1 SGHTS and CDR2 YDEGEE. V was cut by 2 bases and J by 12 bases, with 21 bases left in between. This CDR3 has 15 residues.

V gene TRBV9 combines with J gene TRBJ1-6; tentatively, D is TRBD1 (5 bases). This CDR3 region has 16 residues. With 0 bases removed from V and 12 bases from J, the gap between germline ends came to 19 bases. Germline-derived CDR1 and CDR2 are SGDLS and YYNGEE. The chain's CDR3 is CASSVGGAGPGGPLHF. The DNA of the CDR3 is TGTGCCAGCAGCGTAGGAGGGGCGGGCCCCGGGGGACCCCTCCACTTT.

This rearrangement joins TRBV11-1 to TRBJ2-7; possible D gene TRBD2, 5 bases. Germline V CDR1 and CDR2: SGHAT, FQDESV (reference sequence). The V gene lost 0 bases and the J gene lost 6 bases, with 12 bases spanning the gap. This CDR3 contains 14 residues. CDR3 in DNA: TGTGCCAGCAGCTTAGCCCGAGGGATCTGCGAGCAGTACTTC. Its protein is CASSLARGICEQYF.

The chain joins TRBV6-5 to TRBJ1-5; a weak D match, TRBD1 (5 bases). The ends were cut back, 6 bases at V and 0 bases at J, with 12 bases in the middle. The CDR3 totals 15 residues. Per germline, CDR1 MNHEY and CDR2 SVGAGI. As DNA, the CDR3 is TGTGCCAGCAGCCCGGGGGGAAATAGCAATCAGCCCCAGCATTTT. As protein: CASSPGGNSNQPQHF.

The genes are TRBV5-6 and TRBJ1-2; D might be TRBD1 (6 bases). This CDR3 contains 16 residues. Trimming shortened V by 4 bases and J by 0 bases, and 16 bases separated the two germline ends. Germline lookup yields CDR1 SGHDT and CDR2 YYEEEE. CDR3 residues: CASSPRGSETNYGYTF. CDR3 bases: TGTGCCAGCAGCCCCAGGGGCAGCGAAACTAACTATGGCTACACCTTC.

This clone was counted a few times. The chain links TRBV19 to TRBJ2-5, with TRBD2 matching 13 bases. CDR1 LNHDA and CDR2 SQIVND come from the germline V gene (reference sequence). V lost 3 bases, J lost 5 bases, and 9 bases stayed unmatched. The length of the CDR3 is 17 residues. CDR3 sequence reads: CASSMGLTSGGSETQYF. The CDR3 nucleotides are TGTGCCAGTAGTATGGGACTGACTAGCGGGGGGTCGGAGACCCAGTACTTC.

In this sample, this clone turned up once. The rearrangement uses TRBV2 and TRBJ1-2, with 8 positions matching TRBD1. Trimming took 7 bases from V and 7 from J; bases not matched to a gene: 11. Germline V lookup: CDR1 SNHLY, CDR2 FYNNEI. The CDR3 consists of 14 residues. CDR3 loop: CASINAAGGPGYTF. The CDR3 DNA follows: TGTGCCAGCATCAATGCGGCAGGGGGCCCTGGCTACACCTTC.

The chain is built from TRBV28 and TRBJ1-5; TRBD1 matches at 9 bases. Germline CDR1 MDHEN, CDR2 SYDVKM. Trimming at V came to 6 bases and at J to 2 bases, leaving 8 bases not matched to a gene. The CDR3 covers 16 residues. CDR3 sequence reads: CASSHMRTGGNQPQHF. Here the CDR3 DNA reads TGTGCCAGCAGCCACATGAGGACAGGGGGCAATCAGCCCCAGCATTTT.

The chain uses TRBV27 and TRBJ1-6; 7 bases line up with TRBD1. This CDR3 contains 17 residues. The junction had 7 bases not matched to a gene; V was cut back by 2 bases and J by 3 bases. The germline V gene encodes CDR1 MNHEY and CDR2 SMNVEV (reference sequence). The CDR3 coding sequence is TGTGCCAGCAGTTTAGCCCGACAGGGCTACTATAATTCACCCCTCCACTTT. Protein sequence: CASSLARQGYYNSPLHF.

This rearrangement joins TRBV4-1 to TRBJ1-1; TRBD1 matches 8 bases. Germline trimming cut 0 bases from V and 6 bases from J; bases unmatched to any gene: 6. Germline V lookup: CDR1 MGHRA, CDR2 YSYEKL. This CDR3 region has 15 residues. This CDR3 reads CASSQDRGQGAEAFF. CDR3 sequence (DNA): TGCGCCAGCAGCCAAGATCGAGGACAGGGTGCTGAAGCTTTCTTT.

The rearrangement joins TRBV14 to TRBJ1-1; D is possibly TRBD1 (6 bases). CDR1 SGHDN and CDR2 FVKESK come from the germline V gene. Trimming shortened V by 0 bases and J by 11 bases, and 16 bases separated the two germline ends. This CDR3 is 14 amino acids long. The CDR3 nucleotides read TGTGCCAGCAGCCAAGATGTGGGGGGGGCGAACGCTTTCTTT. Translated: CASSQDVGGANAFF.

This clone was detected once. The rearrangement uses TRBV14 and TRBJ1-6; 7 bases align to TRBD1. V gave up 3 bases and J gave up 8 bases; unmatched junction bases: 7. Germline CDR1 reads SGHDN; CDR2 reads FVKESK. The CDR3 length is 15 residues. CDR3 in DNA: TGTGCCAGCAGCCAGTCCGTGACAGGGTATTCACCCCTCCACTTT. Its translation is CASSQSVTGYSPLHF.

The V and J genes are TRBV23-1 and TRBJ2-1, with D possibly matching TRBD2 (6 bases). TRBV23-1 is identified as an open reading frame with a role that is uncertain. V was cut by 2 bases and J by 0 bases, with 14 bases left in between. The CDR3 has 17 residues. In nucleotides, the CDR3 is TGCGCCAGCAGTCAACCTTATAGCGGTAGCTCCTACAATGAGCAGTTCTTC. It encodes CASSQPYSGSSYNEQFF.

CDR3 loop: CASSHNRVSEQFF. CDR3 bases: TGTGCCAGCAGCCATAACCGGGTGAGTGAGCAGTTCTTC. V usage is TRBV14 and J usage is TRBJ2-1; D remains ambiguous. CDR3 length: 13 residues. Germline CDR1 reads SGHDN; CDR2 reads FVKESK. The V and J ends lost 3 bases and 9 bases respectively, with 12 bases between them.

The rearrangement joins TRBV27 to TRBJ1-4; D is uncertain. The CDR3 is 13 residues long. V was trimmed by 3 bases and J by 5 bases, leaving 7 bases between them. The germline V gene encodes CDR1 MNHEY and CDR2 SMNVEV (reference sequence). The CDR3: CASSLGRNEKLFF. Here the CDR3 DNA reads TGTGCCAGCAGTTTGGGCAGAAATGAAAAACTGTTTTTT.

This chain connects TRBV11-2 to TRBJ2-4; 10 positions match TRBD1. Trimming at V came to 3 bases and at J to 0 bases, leaving 8 bases not matched to a gene. The CDR3 is made up of 18 amino acids. The germline gives CDR1 SGHAT, CDR2 FQNNGV. CDR3 DNA: TGTGCCAGCAGCTTCCGGACAGGGGGGATAGGAGCCAAAAACATTCAGTACTTC. Translation: CASSFRTGGIGAKNIQYF. Full variable domain (outside the CDR3, taken from reference TRBV11-2 and TRBJ2-4): EAGVAQSPRYKIIEKRQSVAFWCNPISGHATLYWYQQILGQGPKLLIQFQNNGVVDDSQLPKDRFSAERLKGVDSTLKIQPAKLEDSAVYLCASSFRTGGIGAKNIQYFGAGTRLSVL.